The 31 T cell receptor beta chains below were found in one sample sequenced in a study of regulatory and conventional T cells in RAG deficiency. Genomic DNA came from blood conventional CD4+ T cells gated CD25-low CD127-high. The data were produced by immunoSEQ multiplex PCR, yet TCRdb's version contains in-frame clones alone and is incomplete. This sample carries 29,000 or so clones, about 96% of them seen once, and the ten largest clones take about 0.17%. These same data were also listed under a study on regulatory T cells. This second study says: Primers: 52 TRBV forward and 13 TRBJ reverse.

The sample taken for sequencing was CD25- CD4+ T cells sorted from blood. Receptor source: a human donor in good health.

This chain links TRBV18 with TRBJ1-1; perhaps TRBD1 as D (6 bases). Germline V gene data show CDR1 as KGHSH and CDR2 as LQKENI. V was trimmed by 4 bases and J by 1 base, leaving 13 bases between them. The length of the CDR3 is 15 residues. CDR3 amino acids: CASSQSTGENTEAFF. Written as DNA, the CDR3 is TGTGCCAGCTCACAATCGACAGGAGAGAACACTGAAGCTTTCTTT.

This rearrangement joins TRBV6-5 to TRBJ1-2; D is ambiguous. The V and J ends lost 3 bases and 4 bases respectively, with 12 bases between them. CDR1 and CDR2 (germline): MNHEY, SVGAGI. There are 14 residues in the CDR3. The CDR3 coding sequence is TGTGCCAGCAGTTATCTGCCCGGAGGCTATGGCTACACCTTC. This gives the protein CASSYLPGGYGYTF.

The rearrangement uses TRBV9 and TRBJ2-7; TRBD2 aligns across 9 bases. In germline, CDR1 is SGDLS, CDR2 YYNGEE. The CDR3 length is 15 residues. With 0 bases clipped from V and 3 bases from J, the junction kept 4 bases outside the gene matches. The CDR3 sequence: CASSVAPSGNYEQYF. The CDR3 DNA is TGTGCCAGCAGCGTAGCGCCTAGCGGGAACTACGAGCAGTACTTC.

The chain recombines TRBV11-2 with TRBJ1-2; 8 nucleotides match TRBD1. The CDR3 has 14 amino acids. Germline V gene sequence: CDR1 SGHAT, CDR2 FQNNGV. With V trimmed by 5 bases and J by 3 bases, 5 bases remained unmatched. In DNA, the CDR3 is TGTGCCAGCAGCGTAGGACAGGGCCACTATGGCTACACCTTC. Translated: CASSVGQGHYGYTF.

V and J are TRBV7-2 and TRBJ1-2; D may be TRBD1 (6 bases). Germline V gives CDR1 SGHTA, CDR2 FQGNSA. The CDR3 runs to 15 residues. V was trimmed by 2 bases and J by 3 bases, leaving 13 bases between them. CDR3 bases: TGTGCCAGCAGCTTACTGGGGGCTGGTTACTATGGCTACACCTTC. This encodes CASSLLGAGYYGYTF.

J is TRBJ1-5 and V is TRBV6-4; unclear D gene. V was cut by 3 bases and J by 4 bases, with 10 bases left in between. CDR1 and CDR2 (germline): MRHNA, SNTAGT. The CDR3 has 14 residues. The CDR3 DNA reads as TGTGCCAGCAGTGAACACGAGGTTAATCAGCCCCAGCATTTT. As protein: CASSEHEVNQPQHF.

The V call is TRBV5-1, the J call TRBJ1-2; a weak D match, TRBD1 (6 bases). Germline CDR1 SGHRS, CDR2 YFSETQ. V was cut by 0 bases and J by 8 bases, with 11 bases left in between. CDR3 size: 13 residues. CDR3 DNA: TGCGCCAGCAGCTTGGGCGGGGGCGAAGGCTACACCTTC. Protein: CASSLGGGEGYTF.

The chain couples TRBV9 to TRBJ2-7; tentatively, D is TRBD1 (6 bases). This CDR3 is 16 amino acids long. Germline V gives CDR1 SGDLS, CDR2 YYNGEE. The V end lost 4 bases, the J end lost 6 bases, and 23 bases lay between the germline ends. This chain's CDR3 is CASSNARDNSGAEQYF. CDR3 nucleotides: TGTGCCAGCAGCAACGCCCGGGACAATTCCGGGGCCGAGCAGTACTTC.

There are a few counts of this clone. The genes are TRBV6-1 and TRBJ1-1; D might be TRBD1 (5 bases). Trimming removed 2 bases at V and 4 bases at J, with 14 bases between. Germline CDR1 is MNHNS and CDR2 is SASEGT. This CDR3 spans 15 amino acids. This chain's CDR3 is CASSEMEGSVTEAFF. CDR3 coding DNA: TGTGCCAGCAGTGAAATGGAGGGGAGTGTCACTGAAGCTTTCTTT.

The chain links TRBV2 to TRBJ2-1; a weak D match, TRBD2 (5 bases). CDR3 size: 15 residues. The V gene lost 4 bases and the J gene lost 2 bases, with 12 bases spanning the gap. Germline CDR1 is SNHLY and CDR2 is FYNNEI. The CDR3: CASSALREPYNEQFF. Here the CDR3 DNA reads TGTGCCAGCAGTGCTCTCCGGGAACCCTACAATGAGCAGTTCTTC.

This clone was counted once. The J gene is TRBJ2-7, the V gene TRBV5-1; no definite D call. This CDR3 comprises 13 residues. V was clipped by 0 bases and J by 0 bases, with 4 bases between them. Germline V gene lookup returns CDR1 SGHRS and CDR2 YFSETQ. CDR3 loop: CASSLASSYEQYF. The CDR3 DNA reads TGCGCCAGCAGCTTGGCCAGCTCCTACGAGCAGTACTTC. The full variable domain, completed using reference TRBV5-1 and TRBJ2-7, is KAGVTQTPRYLIKTRGQQVTLSCSPISGHRSVSWYQQTPGQGLQFLFEYFSETQRNKGNFPGRFSGRQFSNSRSEMNVSTLELGDSALYLCASSLASSYEQYFGPGTRLTVT.

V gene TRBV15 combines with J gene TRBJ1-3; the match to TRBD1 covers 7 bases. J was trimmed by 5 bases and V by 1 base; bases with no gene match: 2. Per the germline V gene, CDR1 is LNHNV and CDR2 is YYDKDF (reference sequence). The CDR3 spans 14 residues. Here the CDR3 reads CATSRGDSRNTIYF. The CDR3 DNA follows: TGTGCCACCAGCAGAGGGGACAGCCGAAACACCATATATTTT.

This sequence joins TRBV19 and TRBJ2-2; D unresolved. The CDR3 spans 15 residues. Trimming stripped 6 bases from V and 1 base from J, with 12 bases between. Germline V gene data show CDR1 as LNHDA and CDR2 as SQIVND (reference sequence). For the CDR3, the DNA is TGTGCCAGTAGAGTCCGAGGAGAGAACACCGGGGAGCTGTTTTTT. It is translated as CASRVRGENTGELFF.

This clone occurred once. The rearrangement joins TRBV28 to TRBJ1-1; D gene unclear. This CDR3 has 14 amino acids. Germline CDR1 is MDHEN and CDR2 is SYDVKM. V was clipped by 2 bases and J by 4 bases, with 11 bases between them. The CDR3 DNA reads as TGTGCCAGCAGTTTAACCCCCCGAGGCACTGAAGCTTTCTTT. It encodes CASSLTPRGTEAFF.

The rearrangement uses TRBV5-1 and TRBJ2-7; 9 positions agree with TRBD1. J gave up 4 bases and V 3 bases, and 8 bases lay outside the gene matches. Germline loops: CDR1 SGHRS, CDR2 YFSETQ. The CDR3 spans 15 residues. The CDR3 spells CASSSRQGVVYEQYF. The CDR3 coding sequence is TGCGCCAGCAGCTCCCGACAGGGGGTGGTATACGAGCAGTACTTC. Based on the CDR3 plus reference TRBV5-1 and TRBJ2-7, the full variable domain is KAGVTQTPRYLIKTRGQQVTLSCSPISGHRSVSWYQQTPGQGLQFLFEYFSETQRNKGNFPGRFSGRQFSNSRSEMNVSTLELGDSALYLCASSSRQGVVYEQYFGPGTRLTVT.

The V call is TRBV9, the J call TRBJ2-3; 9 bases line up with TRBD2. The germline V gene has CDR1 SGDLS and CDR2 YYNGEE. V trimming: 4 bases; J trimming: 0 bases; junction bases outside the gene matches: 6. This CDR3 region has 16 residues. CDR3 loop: CASSILAGRSTDTQYF. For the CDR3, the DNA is TGTGCCAGCAGCATACTAGCGGGCCGGAGCACAGATACGCAGTATTTT.

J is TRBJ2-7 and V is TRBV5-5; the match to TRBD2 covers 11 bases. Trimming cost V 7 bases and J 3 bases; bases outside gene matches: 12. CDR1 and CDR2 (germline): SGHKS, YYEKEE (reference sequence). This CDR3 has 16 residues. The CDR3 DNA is TGTGCCAGCTTTCGCTCCGGGACTAGCGGAAACTACGAGCAGTACTTC. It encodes CASFRSGTSGNYEQYF.

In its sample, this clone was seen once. The CDR3 nucleotides are TGTGCCAGCAGCTTACAGTTCACAGATACGCAGTATTTT. Protein product: CASSLQFTDTQYF. The chain carries TRBV5-6 and TRBJ2-3; D is unclear. Germline V gene data show CDR1 as SGHDT and CDR2 as YYEEEE. V shed 2 bases and J shed 2 bases, with 6 bases lying between them. The CDR3 has 13 residues.

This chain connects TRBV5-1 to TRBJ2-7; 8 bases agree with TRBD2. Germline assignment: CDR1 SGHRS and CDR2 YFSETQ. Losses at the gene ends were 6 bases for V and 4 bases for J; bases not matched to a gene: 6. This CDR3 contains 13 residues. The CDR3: CASTRGGAYEQYF. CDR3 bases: TGCGCCAGCACCCGGGGGGGTGCGTACGAGCAGTACTTC.

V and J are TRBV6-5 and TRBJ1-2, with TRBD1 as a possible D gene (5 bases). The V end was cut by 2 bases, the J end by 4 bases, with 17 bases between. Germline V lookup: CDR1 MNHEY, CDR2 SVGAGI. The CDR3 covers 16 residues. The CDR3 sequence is CASSYSRGKFGYGYTF. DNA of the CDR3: TGTGCCAGCAGTTACAGTAGGGGAAAGTTCGGCTATGGCTACACCTTC.

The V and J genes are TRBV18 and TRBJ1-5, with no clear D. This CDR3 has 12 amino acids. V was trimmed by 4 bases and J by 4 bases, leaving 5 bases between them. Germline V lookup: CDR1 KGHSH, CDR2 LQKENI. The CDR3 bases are TGTGCCAGCTCACTCCCAAATCAGCCCCAGCATTTT. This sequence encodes CASSLPNQPQHF. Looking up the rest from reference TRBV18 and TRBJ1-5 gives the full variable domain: NAGVMQNPRHLVRRRGQEARLRCSPMKGHSHVYWYRQLPEEGLKFMVYLQKENIIDESGMPKERFSAEFPKEGPSILRIQQVVRGDSAAYFCASSLPNQPQHFGDGTRLSIL.

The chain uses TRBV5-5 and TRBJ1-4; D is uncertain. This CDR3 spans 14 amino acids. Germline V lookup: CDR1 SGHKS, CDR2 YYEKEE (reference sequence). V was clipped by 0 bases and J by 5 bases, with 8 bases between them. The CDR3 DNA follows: TGTGCCAGCAGCTTGGGACTGGCGAATGAAAAACTGTTTTTT. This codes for CASSLGLANEKLFF.

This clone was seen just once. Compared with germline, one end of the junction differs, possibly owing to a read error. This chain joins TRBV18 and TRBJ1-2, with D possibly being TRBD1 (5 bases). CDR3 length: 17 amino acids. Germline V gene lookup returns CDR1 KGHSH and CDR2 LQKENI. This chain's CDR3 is CASSPGAYDSGSRGYAF. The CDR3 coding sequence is TGTGCCAGCTCACCAGGGGCCTACGACAGTGGGTCTAGGGGCTACGCCTTC.

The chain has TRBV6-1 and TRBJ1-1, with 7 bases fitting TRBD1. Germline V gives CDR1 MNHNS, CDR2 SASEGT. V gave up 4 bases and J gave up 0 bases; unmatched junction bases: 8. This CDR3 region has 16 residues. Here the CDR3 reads CASSVSQGDMNTEAFF. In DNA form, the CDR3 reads TGTGCCAGCAGTGTTTCGCAGGGGGATATGAACACTGAAGCTTTCTTT.

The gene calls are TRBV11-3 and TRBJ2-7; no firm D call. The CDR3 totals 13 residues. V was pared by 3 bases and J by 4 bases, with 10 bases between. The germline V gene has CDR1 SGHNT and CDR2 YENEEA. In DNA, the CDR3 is TGTGCCAGCAGCTTCTCCAACGGGTACGAGCAGTACTTC. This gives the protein CASSFSNGYEQYF.

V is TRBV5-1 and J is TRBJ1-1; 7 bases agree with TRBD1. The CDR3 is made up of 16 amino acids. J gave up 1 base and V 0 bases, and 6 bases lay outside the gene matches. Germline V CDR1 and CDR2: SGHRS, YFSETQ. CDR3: CASSLAGDRPNTEAFF. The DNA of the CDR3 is TGCGCCAGCAGCTTGGCTGGGGACAGACCGAACACTGAAGCTTTCTTT.

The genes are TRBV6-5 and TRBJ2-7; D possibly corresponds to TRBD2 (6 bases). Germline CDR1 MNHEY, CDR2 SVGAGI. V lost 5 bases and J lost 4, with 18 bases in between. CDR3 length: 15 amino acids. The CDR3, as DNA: TGTGCCAGCAGTCCGCCGGGACTTCCTCGGTACGAGCAGTACTTC. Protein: CASSPPGLPRYEQYF.

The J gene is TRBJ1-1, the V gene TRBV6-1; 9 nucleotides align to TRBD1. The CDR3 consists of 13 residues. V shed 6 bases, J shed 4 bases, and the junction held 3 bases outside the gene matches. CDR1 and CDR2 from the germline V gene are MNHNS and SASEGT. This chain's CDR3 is CASRNRGLTEAFF. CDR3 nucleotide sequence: TGTGCCAGCAGAAACAGGGGGCTCACTGAAGCTTTCTTT.

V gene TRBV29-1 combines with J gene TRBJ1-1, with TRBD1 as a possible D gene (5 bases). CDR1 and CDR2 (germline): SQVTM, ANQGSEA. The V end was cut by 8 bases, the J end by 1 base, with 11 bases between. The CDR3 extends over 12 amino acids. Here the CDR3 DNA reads TGCAGCATCCGGAGGGGGAACACTGAAGCTTTCTTT. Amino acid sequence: CSIRRGNTEAFF.

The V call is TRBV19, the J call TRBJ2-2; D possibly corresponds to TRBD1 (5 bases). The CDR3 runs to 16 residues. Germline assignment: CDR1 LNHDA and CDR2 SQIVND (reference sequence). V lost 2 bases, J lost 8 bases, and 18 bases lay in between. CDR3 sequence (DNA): TGTGCCAGTAGTATAAAAAAGGGGATAGCAGCTGGGGAGCTGTTTTTT. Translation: CASSIKKGIAAGELFF. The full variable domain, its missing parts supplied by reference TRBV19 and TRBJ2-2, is DGGITQSPKYLFRKEGQNVTLSCEQNLNHDAMYWYRQDPGQGLRLIYYSQIVNDFQKGDIAEGYSVSREKKESFPLTVTSAQKNPTAFYLCASSIKKGIAAGELFFGEGSRLTVL.

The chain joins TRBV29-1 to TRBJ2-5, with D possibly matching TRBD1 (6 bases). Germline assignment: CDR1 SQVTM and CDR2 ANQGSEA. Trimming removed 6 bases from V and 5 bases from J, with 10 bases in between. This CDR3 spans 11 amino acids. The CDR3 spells CSVRGGETQYF. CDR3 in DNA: TGCAGCGTCAGGGGTGGGGAGACCCAGTACTTC.